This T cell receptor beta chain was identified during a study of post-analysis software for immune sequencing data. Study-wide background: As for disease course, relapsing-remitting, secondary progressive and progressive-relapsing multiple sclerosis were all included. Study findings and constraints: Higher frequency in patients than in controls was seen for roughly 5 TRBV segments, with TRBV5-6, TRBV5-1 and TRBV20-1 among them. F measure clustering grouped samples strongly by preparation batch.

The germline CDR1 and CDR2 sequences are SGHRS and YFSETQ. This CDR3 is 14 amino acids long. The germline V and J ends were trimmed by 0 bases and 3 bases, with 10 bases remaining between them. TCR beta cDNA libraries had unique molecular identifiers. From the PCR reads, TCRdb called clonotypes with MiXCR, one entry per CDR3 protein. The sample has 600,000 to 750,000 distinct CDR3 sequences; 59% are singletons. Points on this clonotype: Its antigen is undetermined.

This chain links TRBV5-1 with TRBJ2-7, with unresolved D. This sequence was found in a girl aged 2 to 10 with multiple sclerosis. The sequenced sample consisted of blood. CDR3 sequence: CASSLVIWFYEQYF. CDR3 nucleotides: TGCGCCAGCAGCTTGGTCATTTGGTTCTACGAGCAGTACTTC.